A single sample is the source of the 24 T cell receptor beta chains below, sequenced in a study of blood T cells in healthy people across ages. A second PCR of roughly 6 to 12 cycles used a sample-barcoded 5' primer and a J-beta primer mix. TCRdb reprocessed the 5' RACE reads with MiXCR, giving one entry per CDR3 protein. The data hold about 640,000 distinct CDR3 sequences, with roughly 53% observed a single time. Input material: blood. Receptors were obtained from a man in his sixties in good health.

Of note for this clonotype: A clone one base away is much larger, so this may be a read error. The V call is TRBV7-8, the J call TRBJ2-1; the D is unclear. The end of the DNA fits TRBJ2-7 better, so the J call may be wrong. In germline, CDR1 is SGHVS, CDR2 FQNEAQ. The CDR3 is 13 residues long. The chain's CDR3 is CASSLGFPYEQYF. The CDR3 DNA follows: TGTGCCAGCAGCTTAGGCTTCCCCTACGAGCAGTACTTC.

The chain is built from TRBV2 and TRBJ2-5, with 9 bases matching TRBD1. The CDR3 runs 14 residues. The V and J ends lost 4 bases and 5 bases, in that order; junction bases with no gene match: 5. The germline CDR1 and CDR2 sequences are SNHLY and FYNNEI. As DNA, the CDR3 is TGTGCCAGCAGTGTCCTAGGACAGGGGGAGACCCAGTACTTC. This encodes CASSVLGQGETQYF.

J is TRBJ1-6 and V is TRBV12-3 or TRBV12-4; D is possibly TRBD1 (5 bases). The CDR3 runs 12 residues. The V end lost 7 bases, the J end lost 9 bases, and 10 bases lay between the germline ends. DNA for the CDR3: TGTGCCAGCAAGGGACTTAGTTCACCCCTCCACTTT. It encodes CASKGLSSPLHF.

This clonotype was detected a few times. This chain links TRBV12-3 or TRBV12-4 with TRBJ2-6, with TRBD2 as a possible D gene (6 bases). The CDR3 is 15 amino acids. Deletions cut 5 bases from V and 9 bases from J, with 17 bases between. The CDR3 DNA sequence: TGTGCCAGCAGTCCGGCCGGGGGACGAAGCAACGTCCTGACTTTC. Protein: CASSPAGGRSNVLTF.

This clonotype was counted only a few times. This sequence joins TRBV12-3 or TRBV12-4 and TRBJ2-5; a weak D match, TRBD2 (5 bases). The CDR3 is 12 amino acids. Trimming pared 7 bases from V and 5 bases from J, leaving 11 bases between. The CDR3 reads CASIGPGETQYF. In nucleotides, the CDR3 is TGTGCCAGCATAGGCCCGGGGGAGACCCAGTACTTC.

The chain employs TRBV28 and TRBJ2-7, with 7 nucleotides matching TRBD1. This CDR3 is built from 13 residues. Trimming at V came to 7 bases and at J to 2 bases, leaving 5 bases not matched to a gene. CDR1 MDHEN and CDR2 SYDVKM come from the germline V gene. This chain's CDR3 is CASTLGQPYEQYF. The CDR3 region has the DNA TGTGCCAGCACCTTGGGACAGCCCTACGAGCAGTACTTC.

This clonotype was seen a few times. The rearrangement links TRBV25-1 to TRBJ1-5; no clear D. The V end lost 2 bases, the J end lost 1 base, and 12 bases lay between the germline ends. The germline gives CDR1 MGHDK, CDR2 SYGVNS. This CDR3 is 16 amino acids long. CDR3 in amino acids: CASSEVGRLSNQPQHF. The CDR3 DNA reads TGTGCCAGCAGTGAAGTCGGCAGGTTAAGCAATCAGCCCCAGCATTTT. Filled out from reference TRBV25-1 and TRBJ1-5, the complete variable domain reads EADIYQTPRYLVIGTGKKITLECSQTMGHDKMYWYQQDPGMELHLIHYSYGVNSTEKGDLSSESTVSRIRTEHFPLTLESARPSHTSQYLCASSEVGRLSNQPQHFGDGTRLSIL.

Concerning this clonotype itself: A junction end diverges from the germline sequence, so it may reflect a read error. The chain combines TRBV6-2 or TRBV6-3 with TRBJ2-3; D possibly corresponds to TRBD1 (6 bases). This CDR3 spans 14 amino acids. The germline gives CDR1 MNHEY, CDR2 SVGEGT. The CDR3 coding sequence is TGTGTCAGCATCAGGGGCGAACTCACAGATACGCAGTATTTT. Translated, it gives CVSIRGELTDTQYF.

V gene TRBV12-3 or TRBV12-4 combines with J gene TRBJ1-2; D ambiguous. Trimming took 3 bases from V and 4 from J, leaving 15 bases between them. The CDR3 extends over 15 amino acids. The CDR3 here is CASSFGQRHLYGYTF. The CDR3 nucleotides read TGTGCCAGCAGTTTTGGCCAGAGACATCTCTATGGCTACACCTTC.

This clonotype was detected once. The gene calls are TRBV2 and TRBJ2-3; a possible D gene is TRBD2 (6 bases). Trimming shortened V by 6 bases and J by 3 bases, and 19 bases separated the two germline ends. Looked up from germline, CDR1 is SNHLY and CDR2 is FYNNEI. This CDR3 comprises 16 residues. DNA of the CDR3: TGTGCCAGCAGACGGGGACTCACAACCTGGACAGATACGCAGTATTTT. Amino acids: CASRRGLTTWTDTQYF.

The chain employs TRBV20-1 and TRBJ1-1; D not resolved. V lost 0 bases to trimming and J lost 3 bases, with 8 bases between them. Germline V lookup: CDR1 DFQATT, CDR2 SNEGSKA (reference sequence). The CDR3 covers 13 residues. The CDR3 sequence is CSARDFMDTEAFF. The CDR3, as DNA: TGCAGTGCTAGAGATTTTATGGACACTGAAGCTTTCTTT.

This chain joins TRBV5-1 and TRBJ2-1; the D gene is possibly TRBD1 (6 bases). Germline CDR1 reads SGHRS; CDR2 reads YFSETQ. The V end was cut by 0 bases, the J end by 8 bases, with 15 bases between. CDR3 length equals 15 residues. CDR3 DNA: TGCGCCAGCAGCTTGGATCGGCGGTCAGGGGATGAGCAGTTCTTC. This codes for CASSLDRRSGDEQFF.

J is TRBJ1-5 and V is TRBV19; no clear D. Per the germline V gene, CDR1 is LNHDA and CDR2 is SQIVND (reference sequence). V gave up 1 base and J gave up 1 base, with 8 bases separating them. The CDR3 sequence is 15 residues long. The CDR3: CASSIGSRSNQPQHF. The CDR3 nucleotides read TGTGCCAGTAGTATAGGGTCCCGGAGCAATCAGCCCCAGCATTTT.

This clonotype was picked up a small number of times. This chain uses TRBV12-3 or TRBV12-4 with TRBJ2-7; 9 bases map to TRBD2. V lost 2 bases to trimming and J lost 3 bases; unmatched junction nucleotides: 5. This CDR3 is 15 amino acids long. CDR3 sequence reads: CASSLSASGVYEQYF. The CDR3 nucleotides are TGTGCCAGCAGTTTATCGGCTAGCGGGGTCTACGAGCAGTACTTC.

There are a few counts of this clonotype. The chain combines TRBV12-3 or TRBV12-4 with TRBJ2-1, with 9 bases lining up with TRBD2. Losses at the gene ends were 5 bases for V and 8 bases for J; bases not matched to a gene: 10. The CDR3 has 15 residues. CDR3 sequence: CASSIQAGGPHEQFF. The CDR3 nucleotides are TGTGCCAGCAGTATCCAAGCGGGGGGCCCACATGAGCAGTTCTTC.

This chain links TRBV29-1 with TRBJ2-5, with D hard to call. The last part of the DNA fits TRBJ2-1 better; the J call may be wrong. The CDR3 runs to 11 residues. The germline V gene has CDR1 SQVTM and CDR2 ANQGSEA. The CDR3 is CSGAIQETQFF. The CDR3 DNA follows: TGCAGCGGGGCCATCCAAGAGACCCAGTTCTTC.

In this sample, this clonotype turned up a few times. The chain combines TRBV5-1 with TRBJ2-5; 10 bases are shared with TRBD1. With 4 bases clipped from V and 10 bases from J, the junction kept 10 bases outside the gene matches. Germline V CDR1 and CDR2: SGHRS, YFSETQ. The CDR3 spans 14 residues. The CDR3 is CASSETGGAAIQYF. The CDR3 DNA reads TGCGCCAGCAGCGAGACAGGGGGCGCGGCTATCCAGTACTTC. Full variable domain (outside the CDR3, taken from reference TRBV5-1 and TRBJ2-5): KAGVTQTPRYLIKTRGQQVTLSCSPISGHRSVSWYQQTPGQGLQFLFEYFSETQRNKGNFPGRFSGRQFSNSRSEMNVSTLELGDSALYLCASSETGGAAIQYFGPGTRLLVL.

This clonotype was seen more than once but under ten times. The gene calls are TRBV6-8 and TRBJ2-4, with D tentatively TRBD1 or TRBD2 (5 bases each). CDR3 length equals 18 residues. Germline values: CDR1 MNHGY, CDR2 SAAAGT. V gave up 0 bases and J gave up 0 bases, with 15 bases separating them. The CDR3 nucleotides read TGTGCCAGCAGTTACTCTGCAGGAAAGGGGACAGCCAAAAACATTCAGTACTTC. It yields the protein CASSYSAGKGTAKNIQYF.

This clonotype has more than one count but fewer than ten. This chain joins TRBV5-1 and TRBJ1-4; maybe TRBD1 (6 bases). Between the trimmed V and J ends, which lost 0 bases and 3 bases, there was a span of 6 bases. The CDR3 runs to 14 residues. Germline V gene data show CDR1 as SGHRS and CDR2 as YFSETQ. The CDR3 nucleotides read TGCGCCAGCAGCTTGGGGACAGCTAATGAAAAACTGTTTTTT. Protein product: CASSLGTANEKLFF.

Ten or more counts support this clonotype. This chain uses TRBV10-1 with TRBJ1-6; D may be TRBD1 (6 bases). The CDR3 totals 15 residues. V lost 7 bases and J lost 8, with 18 bases in between. The germline V gene has CDR1 WNHNN and CDR2 SYGVQD (reference sequence). The CDR3 coding sequence is TGCGCCAGCATTCCACCCGGGACAATCGATTCACCCCTCCACTTT. This encodes CASIPPGTIDSPLHF.

The chain links TRBV29-1 to TRBJ2-7; D possibly matches TRBD1 or TRBD2 (6 bases each). The length of the CDR3 is 14 residues. V lost 2 bases, J lost 0 bases, and 11 bases lay in between. In germline, CDR1 is SQVTM, CDR2 ANQGSEA. CDR3 residues: CSVERGGGSYEQYF. CDR3 nucleotides: TGCAGCGTTGAAAGAGGGGGAGGCTCCTACGAGCAGTACTTC.

As concerns this clonotype: The junction does not match germline at one end; this may be a read error. The chain employs TRBV12-3 or TRBV12-4 and TRBJ2-1, with 7 bases fitting TRBD1. The CDR3 has 14 residues. CDR3 nucleotides: TGCGCCAGCAGTAACACCGACAGGGCGAATGAGCAGTTCTTC. Translated: CASSNTDRANEQFF.

The J gene is TRBJ2-7, the V gene TRBV7-2, with TRBD2 identical over 7 bases. The assigned J gene may be wrong: the sequence end matches TRBJ2-5 better. CDR1 and CDR2 from the germline V gene are SGHTA and FQGNSA. The CDR3 runs 15 residues. Written as DNA, the CDR3 is TGTGCCAGCAGCTTGAACGGCGGGAGCGGGGAGACCCAGTACTTC. It translates to CASSLNGGSGETQYF.

The chain uses TRBV7-2 and TRBJ1-5; the D is unclear. The V end was cut by 1 base, the J end by 0 bases, with 16 bases between. There are 18 residues in the CDR3. Germline V gives CDR1 SGHTA, CDR2 FQGNSA. The CDR3: CASSLESGILFSNQPQHF. The CDR3 coding sequence is TGTGCCAGCAGCTTAGAGTCCGGCATTCTCTTTAGCAATCAGCCCCAGCATTTT.